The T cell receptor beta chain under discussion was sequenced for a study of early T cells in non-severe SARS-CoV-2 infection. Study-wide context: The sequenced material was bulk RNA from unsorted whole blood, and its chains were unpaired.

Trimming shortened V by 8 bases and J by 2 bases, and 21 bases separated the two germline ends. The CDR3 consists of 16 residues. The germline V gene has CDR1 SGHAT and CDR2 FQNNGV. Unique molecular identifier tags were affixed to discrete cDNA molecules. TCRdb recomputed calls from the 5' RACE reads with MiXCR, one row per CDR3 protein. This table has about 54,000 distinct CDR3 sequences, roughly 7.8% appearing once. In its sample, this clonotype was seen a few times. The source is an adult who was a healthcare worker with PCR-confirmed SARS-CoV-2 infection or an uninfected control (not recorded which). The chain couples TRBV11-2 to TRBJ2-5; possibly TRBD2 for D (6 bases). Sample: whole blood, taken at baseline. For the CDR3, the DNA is TGTGCCAGCTCATCACTAAAACGGGGGAGTCAAGAGACCCAGTACTTC. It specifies CASSSLKRGSQETQYF.